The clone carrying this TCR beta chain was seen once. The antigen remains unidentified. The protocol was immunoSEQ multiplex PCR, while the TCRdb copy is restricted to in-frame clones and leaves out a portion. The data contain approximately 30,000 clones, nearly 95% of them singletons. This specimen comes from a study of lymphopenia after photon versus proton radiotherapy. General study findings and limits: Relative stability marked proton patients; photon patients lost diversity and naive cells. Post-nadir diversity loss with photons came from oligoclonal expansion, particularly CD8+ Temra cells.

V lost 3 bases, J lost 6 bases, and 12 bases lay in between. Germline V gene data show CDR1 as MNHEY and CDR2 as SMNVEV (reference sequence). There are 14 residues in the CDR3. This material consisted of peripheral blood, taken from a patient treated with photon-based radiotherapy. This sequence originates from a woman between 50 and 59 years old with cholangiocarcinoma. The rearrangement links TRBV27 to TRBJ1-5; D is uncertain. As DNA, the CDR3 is TGTGCCAGCAGTTTCACAAGCGACGGTCAGCCCCAGCATTTT. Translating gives CASSFTSDGQPQHF.